This T cell receptor beta chain was sequenced for a study of beta chain features in type 1 diabetes. With respect to this clone: Its target is unknown.

Findings and caveats of the study: All four CD4+ subsets from Type 1 diabetes patients carried moderately but significantly shorter TCRB CDR3s. A possible short-template PCR bias applies equally to patients and controls. HLA effects on TCRB rearrangement stayed unresolved here. Naive, central memory and regulatory TCRB repertoires appeared more similar among patients than healthy donors.

Reverse transcribing all isolated RNA meant expressed TCRB transcripts were sequenced. The read count averaged approximately 4 million across naive, central memory and regulatory T cell samples. Repertoires were generated with immunoSEQ multiplex PCR, while TCRdb's copy carries only in-frame clones and drops some. Of fewer than 400,000 clones detected, roughly 9% appear once; the ten largest clones hold approximately 1%. Sequenced input: central memory CD4+ T cells from blood. The clonotype originates from a man aged 25-40 years with type 1 diabetes.

CDR3 in amino acids: CASRKTSGGVSYEQYF. The CDR3 DNA reads TGTGCCAGCAGAAAGACTAGCGGGGGGGTTTCCTACGAGCAGTACTTC. The V gene is TRBV27, the J gene TRBJ2-7; 14 bases agree with TRBD2. The CDR3 totals 16 residues. J lost 1 base, V lost 6 bases, and 5 bases had no gene match. Germline V lookup: CDR1 MNHEY, CDR2 SMNVEV (reference sequence).